These T cell receptor beta chains were read from a single sample in a study of cytomegalovirus exposure and HLA in healthy donors. Generated by immunoSEQ multiplex PCR, the TCRdb table keeps only in-frame clones and is missing some. The table records tens of thousands of clones, roughly 80% of them present only once. Sequencing input: PBMCs. All receptors derive from a woman between 40 and 50 years old in good health and CMV-seronegative. CDR3s include the opening cysteine and the closing phenylalanine or tryptophan. The D gene is left open where the match is weak. Rows may omit the clone size; those that give it use once, few, many or a size class.

v_gene	len	abundance	j_gene	d_gene	CDR3aa	CDR3nt
TRBV15	16	few	TRBJ2-7	TRBD2	CATSRALGAGVYEQYF	TGTGCCACCAGCAGAGCTTTAGGAGCGGGAGTTTACGAGCAGTACTTC
TRBV5-1	13	.	TRBJ1-1	TRBD1	CASSARGHTEAFF	TGCGCCAGCAGCGCCAGGGGGCACACTGAAGCTTTCTTT
TRBV5-6	14	.	TRBJ2-5	.	CASSRPDHGFGQYF	TGTGCCAGCAGCAGGCCCGACCACGGGTTCGGGCAGTACTTC
TRBV28	16	.	TRBJ1-5	.	CASSTGLRGNNQPQHF	TGTGCCAGCAGTACAGGACTGAGGGGGAACAATCAGCCCCAGCATTTT
TRBV7-2	13	.	TRBJ2-1	.	CASSLEERAEQFF	TGTGCCAGCAGCTTAGAGGAGCGTGCTGAGCAGTTCTTC
TRBV23-1	17	.	TRBJ1-3	.	CASSPPRQPFSGNTIYF	TGCGCCAGCAGTCCCCCACGACAGCCCTTCTCTGGAAACACCATATATTTT
TRBV5-6	13	few	TRBJ1-2	.	CASSLISGGGYTF	TGTGCCAGCAGCTTGATTAGTGGGGGCGGCTACACCTTC
TRBV2	17	.	TRBJ1-1	.	CASNQGQGHFSNTEAFF	TGTGCCAGCAACCAGGGTCAGGGGCACTTTTCGAACACTGAAGCTTTCTTT
TRBV9	11	once	TRBJ1-4	TRBD1	CASSARGKLFF	TGTGCCAGCAGCGCCAGGGGGAAACTGTTTTTT
TRBV4-1	16	.	TRBJ1-1	.	CASSQLTGNLNTEAFF	TGCGCCAGCAGCCAACTTACAGGGAATCTGAACACTGAAGCTTTCTTT
TRBV28	14	.	TRBJ2-3	TRBD2	CASLAGRRTDTQYF	TGTGCCAGCTTAGCGGGACGGCGCACAGATACGCAGTATTTT
TRBV7-9	15	.	TRBJ2-5	TRBD2	CASSSTRRNREAQYF	TGTGCCAGCAGCTCCACCCGCCGGAATCGGGAGGCCCAGTACTTC
TRBV7-9	15	few	TRBJ2-7	TRBD2	CASSPISGISYEQYF	TGTGCCAGCAGCCCCATAAGCGGGATCTCCTACGAGCAGTACTTC
TRBV4-3	18	.	TRBJ1-2	.	CASSQDGSTGKFNYGYTF	TGCGCCAGCAGCCAAGACGGCTCAACGGGGAAGTTTAACTATGGCTACACCTTC
TRBV9	16	few	TRBJ2-1	TRBD2	CASSDQAGVTYNEQFF	TGTGCCAGCAGCGATCAAGCGGGAGTGACCTACAATGAGCAGTTCTTC
TRBV4-3	16	.	TRBJ2-1	TRBD1	CASSQEEGQGGNEQFF	TGCGCCAGCAGCCAAGAAGAGGGACAGGGGGGAAATGAGCAGTTCTTC
TRBV9	15	.	TRBJ2-1	TRBD1	CASSVGRQGRGEQFF	TGTGCCAGCAGCGTAGGGAGACAGGGACGAGGTGAGCAGTTCTTC
TRBV19	14	.	TRBJ1-2	.	CASSKGWEDYGYTF	TGTGCCAGTAGTAAGGGCTGGGAGGACTATGGCTACACCTTC
TRBV2	12	.	TRBJ2-7	TRBD2	CASVAGEGEQYF	TGTGCCAGCGTGGCGGGAGAGGGCGAGCAGTACTTC
TRBV27	14	.	TRBJ2-2	TRBD1	CASSLDRVGGELFF	TGTGCCAGCAGCCTAGACAGGGTAGGCGGGGAGCTGTTTTTT
TRBV6-4	14	.	TRBJ2-1	TRBD1	CASSDGTAFSEQFF	TGTGCCAGCAGTGACGGGACAGCCTTTAGTGAGCAGTTCTTC
TRBV27	12	.	TRBJ1-2	.	CASSLSGHGYTF	TGTGCCAGCAGTTTGTCAGGGCATGGCTACACCTTC
TRBV27	15	.	TRBJ2-1	TRBD1	CASSLARGLYNEQFF	TGTGCCAGCAGTCTTGCCAGGGGGCTCTACAATGAGCAGTTCTTC
TRBV7-8	19	few	TRBJ2-3	TRBD2	CASSLGGLAGGPRTDTQYF	TGTGCCAGCAGCTTAGGAGGGCTAGCGGGAGGGCCCCGCACAGATACGCAGTATTTT
TRBV4-1	16	.	TRBJ2-7	TRBD2	CASSQEGTSGSYEQYF	TGCGCCAGCAGCCAAGAGGGGACTAGCGGATCCTACGAGCAGTACTTC
TRBV7-9	18	.	TRBJ2-2	.	CASSITLFRTSNTGELFF	TGTGCCAGCAGCATCACCCTATTTCGGACATCGAACACCGGGGAGCTGTTTTTT
TRBV14	16	.	TRBJ2-1	TRBD2	CASSQVGGVTYNEQFF	TGTGCCAGCAGCCAAGTTGGGGGGGTCACCTACAATGAGCAGTTCTTC
TRBV27	16	.	TRBJ2-1	TRBD2	CASSSLAAYGYNEQFF	TGTGCCAGCAGTTCACTAGCGGCTTATGGCTACAATGAGCAGTTCTTC
TRBV18	14	once	TRBJ2-1	TRBD2	CASSAGLAGNEQFF	TGTGCCAGCTCGGCGGGACTAGCGGGGAATGAGCAGTTCTTC
TRBV28	15	.	TRBJ2-3	TRBD2	CASVTLAGGLDTQYF	TGTGCCAGCGTAACCCTAGCGGGAGGGCTAGATACGCAGTATTTT
TRBV19	16	.	TRBJ1-5	TRBD1	CASSDRDRASNQPQHF	TGTGCCAGTAGTGACCGGGACAGGGCTAGCAATCAGCCCCAGCATTTT
TRBV7-2	16	.	TRBJ2-2	TRBD2	CASRSGLAGGPGELFF	TGTGCCAGCAGGTCGGGACTAGCGGGGGGACCCGGGGAGCTGTTTTTT
TRBV7-9	15	.	TRBJ1-2	TRBD1	CASSVVGQGNYGYTF	TGTGCCAGCAGCGTAGTGGGACAGGGGAACTATGGCTACACCTTC
TRBV20-1	11	.	TRBJ2-7	.	CSARDPSEQYF	TGCAGTGCTAGAGATCCCAGCGAGCAGTACTTC
TRBV5-6	15	.	TRBJ2-5	TRBD2	CASSLAGGVGETQYF	TGTGCCAGCAGCCTAGCGGGAGGTGTTGGTGAGACCCAGTACTTC
TRBV5-6	16	.	TRBJ1-4	TRBD1	CASSLLQSRGREKLFF	TGTGCCAGCAGCTTGCTCCAGTCCAGGGGGAGGGAAAAACTGTTTTTT
TRBV29-1	14	.	TRBJ1-4	.	CSVLPGHTNEKLFF	TGCAGCGTCTTACCAGGACACACTAATGAAAAACTGTTTTTT
TRBV7-7	19	.	TRBJ2-7	.	CASSSGWAGGGSPSYEQYF	TGTGCCAGCAGCTCCGGCTGGGCAGGAGGGGGCTCACCTTCCTACGAGCAGTACTTC
TRBV28	12	.	TRBJ2-5	.	CASSTDQETQYF	TGTGCCAGCAGCACAGACCAAGAGACCCAGTACTTC
TRBV10-1	16	once	TRBJ2-1	.	CASSESVLVAYNEQFF	TGCGCCAGCAGTGAGTCAGTACTAGTGGCGTACAATGAGCAGTTCTTC
TRBV27	13	.	TRBJ2-1	.	CASSFGESNEQFF	TGTGCCAGCAGTTTTGGGGAGTCCAATGAGCAGTTCTTC
TRBV27	14	.	TRBJ1-1	TRBD1	CASSSGQGRSEAFF	TGTGCCAGCAGTTCGGGACAGGGGAGGTCTGAAGCTTTCTTT
TRBV18	15	.	TRBJ2-5	TRBD1	CASSPRTGPAETQYF	TGTGCCAGCTCACCCCGGACAGGGCCGGCGGAGACCCAGTACTTC
TRBV4-3	17	.	TRBJ2-3	TRBD1	CASSQVYGTGAQDTQYF	TGCGCCAGCAGCCAGGTGTATGGGACAGGGGCGCAAGATACGCAGTATTTT
TRBV29-1	17	.	TRBJ2-1	.	CSVGPKWGGSPYNEQFF	TGCAGCGTTGGTCCCAAGTGGGGAGGCAGCCCCTACAATGAGCAGTTCTTC
TRBV10-3	15	.	TRBJ1-1	.	CAISESGVLNTEAFF	TGTGCCATCAGTGAGTCAGGGGTCTTGAACACTGAAGCTTTCTTT
TRBV4-3	16	.	TRBJ2-7	TRBD2	CASSQALAGVTYEQYF	TGCGCCAGCAGCCAAGCACTAGCGGGAGTTACCTACGAGCAGTACTTC
TRBV6-5	15	.	TRBJ2-7	TRBD1	CASSSPGTGGYEQYF	TGTGCCAGCAGTTCCCCAGGGACAGGGGGCTACGAGCAGTACTTC
TRBV30	13	.	TRBJ1-5	.	CAWSVGGYQPQHF	TGTGCCTGGAGTGTAGGGGGTTATCAGCCCCAGCATTTT
TRBV27	15	.	TRBJ1-1	TRBD1	CASSLFRTGNTEAFF	TGTGCCAGCAGTTTATTCAGGACAGGGAACACTGAAGCTTTCTTT
TRBV27	14	.	TRBJ2-7	.	CASSFLSRGGEQYF	TGTGCCAGCAGTTTTTTGAGCAGGGGTGGCGAGCAGTACTTC
TRBV5-1	14	.	TRBJ2-2	.	CASSLTIGTGELFF	TGCGCCAGCAGCTTGACTATTGGGACCGGGGAGCTGTTTTTT
TRBV28	14	few	TRBJ2-2	TRBD2	CASTGGRDTGELFF	TGTGCCAGCACGGGGGGGAGGGACACCGGGGAGCTGTTTTTT
TRBV28	13	once	TRBJ1-2	.	CASSFPGHYGYTF	TGTGCCAGCAGTTTCCCAGGCCACTATGGCTACACCTTC